The T cell receptor beta chain under discussion was sequenced for a study of identical twins. TCRdb re-derived calls from the 5' RACE reads in MiXCR, one entry per CDR3 protein. The sample lists 250,000 or so distinct CDR3 sequences, 7% seen once, with roughly 3.6% in the top ten. A few counts support this clonotype. Trimming took 2 bases from V and 2 from J, leaving 10 bases between them. CDR1 is WSHSY and CDR2 is SAAADI in the germline V gene. The CDR3 sequence is 14 residues long. The data also belong to a second study, concerning yellow fever vaccine responses in identical twins. This second study notes: Twins' vaccine T cell responses were reported to seem partly convergent and partly personalized.

Source material: memory (CD45RO+) T cells sorted from blood. The TCR was taken from a woman aged 18-35 years in good health. The rearrangement uses TRBV10-2 and TRBJ2-7; D may be TRBD2 (5 bases). The CDR3 protein is CASSEPLTTYEQYF. CDR3 nucleotide sequence: TGCGCCAGCAGTGAGCCTCTGACTACCTACGAGCAGTACTTC.